These 5 T cell receptor beta chains were all obtained from the same sample, sequenced in a study of human T cells and chemical hapten exposure. TCRdb re-called the RACE reads through MiXCR, storing one row per CDR3 protein. The sample carries approximately 60,000 distinct CDR3 sequences, 7.5% to 10% recorded once. Time point defined: patch test 1, 2 weeks after DPC sensitization. Treatment described: therapeutic diphenylcyclopropenone sensitization with weekly scalp DPC. Sequences were derived from whole blood, sampled in connection with sensitization to the hapten diphenylcyclopropenone (DPC). These receptors originate from a woman aged 40 to 50 with alopecia areata. Some clones in this sample may be carry-over from other donors' samples.

This clonotype was recorded many times. V and J are TRBV7-6 and TRBJ2-7; maybe TRBD1 (6 bases). Germline CDR1 and CDR2: SGHVS and FNYEAQ. The germline V and J ends were trimmed by 1 base and 4 bases, with 14 bases remaining between them. The CDR3 contains 15 residues. Here the CDR3 reads CASSLEQGIRYEQYF. CDR3 DNA: TGTGCCAGCAGCTTAGAACAGGGTATAAGGTACGAGCAGTACTTC.

This clonotype has ten or more counts. This rearrangement joins TRBV7-6 to TRBJ2-3, with 7 bases lining up with TRBD1. Germline trimming cut 5 bases from V and 0 bases from J; bases unmatched to any gene: 8. The CDR3 extends over 16 amino acids. Germline V gene data show CDR1 as SGHVS and CDR2 as FNYEAQ. The CDR3 here is CASSIRQGTSTDTQYF. CDR3 DNA sequence: TGTGCCAGCAGCATCCGACAGGGCACTAGCACAGATACGCAGTATTTT.

The table lists this clonotype with many counts. V is TRBV6-1 and J is TRBJ2-2, with D hard to call. This CDR3 is built from 15 residues. The germline gives CDR1 MNHNS, CDR2 SASEGT. The ends were cut back, 0 bases at V and 1 base at J, with 6 bases in the middle. CDR3 DNA sequence: TGTGCCAGCAGTGAAGCGGCAGGGAACACCGGGGAGCTGTTTTTT. Protein sequence: CASSEAAGNTGELFF.

This clonotype was detected only a few times. The chain recombines TRBV5-6 with TRBJ1-6; D may be TRBD1 (6 bases). Trimming took off 4 bases at V and 10 bases at J, with 21 bases between the two ends. The germline CDR1 and CDR2 sequences are SGHDT and YYEEEE. This CDR3 is 16 amino acids long. The CDR3: CASSQVGQGRESPLHF. CDR3 nucleotides: TGTGCCAGCAGCCAAGTGGGGCAGGGGAGAGAATCACCCCTCCACTTT.

This clonotype came up many times. The chain links TRBV2 to TRBJ1-5; D perhaps matches TRBD1 (6 bases). The CDR3 is 13 amino acids. Germline V gene sequence: CDR1 SNHLY, CDR2 FYNNEI. V was trimmed by 8 bases and J by 4 bases, leaving 12 bases between them. The CDR3 nucleotides are TGTGCCAGCGATCCACAGGGAAATCAGCCCCAGCATTTT. This sequence encodes CASDPQGNQPQHF. The complete variable domain, with remaining parts taken from reference TRBV2 and TRBJ1-5, reads EPEVTQTPSHQVTQMGQEVILRCVPISNHLYFYWYRQILGQKVEFLVSFYNNEISEKSEIFDDQFSVERPDGSNFTLKIRSTKLEDSAMYFCASDPQGNQPQHFGDGTRLSIL.